This is a list of T cell receptor beta chains from one sample in a study of blood T cells in healthy people across ages. TCRdb reprocessed the 5' RACE reads with MiXCR, giving one entry per CDR3 protein. The sample gives about 1.6 million distinct CDR3 sequences, about 35% of which show up once; around 11% is in the top ten. Material for sequencing was blood. Source of these receptors: a woman in her thirties in good health. The CDR3 runs from the conserved cysteine through the conserved F or W. A D gene is named only where the DNA matches it firmly. Part of the rows lack a size; the others show once, few, many or a class for expanded clones.

>TRBV29-1|.|TRBJ1-2|TRBD1
TGCAGCGTTGAAGATAGGACAGGGGGCAACTATGGCTACACCTTC
CSVEDRTGGNYGYTF
>TRBV20-1|.|TRBJ2-5|TRBD2
TGCAGTGCTTTGTCCAGCGGGATCCCAGGACCGTACCAAGAGACCCAGTACTTC
CSALSSGIPGPYQETQYF
>TRBV6-2/TRBV6-3|.|TRBJ2-7|TRBD2
TGTGCCAGCAGGGAGTTAGCGGGACCGGGGGAGCAGTACTTC
CASRELAGPGEQYF
>TRBV9|.|TRBJ2-7|.
TGTGCCAGCAGCGCCGGGAGTAACTCTTACGAGCAGTACTTC
CASSAGSNSYEQYF
>TRBV15|few|TRBJ2-3|.
TGTGCCACCAGCAGAGATCAGATTAATGCAGGGGCAGATACGCAGTATTTT
CATSRDQINAGADTQYF
>TRBV2|.|TRBJ1-6|.
TGTGCCAGCAGTGGGGCTCAGGAGAGGAATTCACCCCTCCACTTT
CASSGAQERNSPLHF
>TRBV7-2|.|TRBJ2-2|.
TGTGCCAGCAGCTTAGCGAGTTGGGGCACCGGGGAGCTGTTTTTT
CASSLASWGTGELFF
>TRBV5-1|.|TRBJ2-1|TRBD1
TGCGCCAGCAGCTCTAGGACAGGGGACAATGAGCAGTTCTTC
CASSSRTGDNEQFF
>TRBV5-6|.|TRBJ2-7|.
TGTGCCAGCAGCTGGGGAGACGGATACGAGCAGTACTTC
CASSWGDGYEQYF
>TRBV12-3/TRBV12-4|few|TRBJ2-1|.
TGTGCCAGCAGTTTTTCCCAGGGATCGGGCAATGAGCAGTTCTTC
CASSFSQGSGNEQFF
>TRBV27|few|TRBJ2-4|.
TGTGCCAGCAGTTTATCGAACCGAGCCAAAAACATTCAGTACTTC
CASSLSNRAKNIQYF
>TRBV6-1|few|TRBJ2-7|.
TGTGCCAGCAGTGAACAGATAAGCTACGAGCAGTACTTC
CASSEQISYEQYF
>TRBV18|.|TRBJ2-5|.
TGTGCCAGCTCCGTTGCCAGGATCGAGACCCAGTACTTC
CASSVARIETQYF
>TRBV27|medium-sized|TRBJ2-1|TRBD2
TGTGCCAGCAGTTTCTCAGGGAGCGGGAGCTACAATGAGCAGTTCTTC
CASSFSGSGSYNEQFF
>TRBV4-2|.|TRBJ1-5|.
TGTGCCAGCAGCCAAGAGTATACAGCCAATCAGCCCCAGCATTTT
CASSQEYTANQPQHF
>TRBV9|.|TRBJ2-3|.
TGTGCCAGCAGCCCCCGGGGGACCCGGGGGGATACGCAGTATTTT
CASSPRGTRGDTQYF
>TRBV5-4|few|TRBJ2-5|.
TGTGCCAGCAGCCGTCCTGAAAGGAGTACTGAAGAGCAGTACTTC
CASSRPERSTEEQYF
>TRBV20-1|many|TRBJ2-1|.
TGCAGTGCTAGAAGGGGGGGGAGCGATGAGCAGTTCTTC
CSARRGGSDEQFF
>TRBV20-1|once|TRBJ2-7|TRBD2
TGCAGTGCTAGACCTTCTAGCGGGAGTAGCTACGAGCAGTACTTC
CSARPSSGSSYEQYF
>TRBV10-3|few|TRBJ1-2|.
TGTGCCATCAAGGACGTAGCCTATGGCTACACCTTC
CAIKDVAYGYTF
>TRBV24-1|.|TRBJ2-3|TRBD1
TGTGCCACCAGTGATGCCCGACAGGGATCCACAGATACGCAGTATTTT
CATSDARQGSTDTQYF
>TRBV11-2|once|TRBJ2-7|.
TGTGCCAGCAGCTTAGCCCCACCCAGCGAGCAGTACTTC
CASSLAPPSEQYF
>TRBV18|few|TRBJ1-4|.
TGTGCCAGCTCACCAGAGGGGACATGGGAAAAACTGTTTTTT
CASSPEGTWEKLFF
>TRBV7-9|.|TRBJ2-5|TRBD1
TGTGCCAGCGGCGAGGGCGACAGGGTGCGTGAGACCCAGTACTTC
CASGEGDRVRETQYF
>TRBV30|.|TRBJ1-2|.
TGTGCCTGGAGTCCCCCCGGGGGCTATGGCTACACCTTC
CAWSPPGGYGYTF
>TRBV6-1|few|TRBJ1-1|TRBD1
TGTGCCAGCAGTGGGGACAGGGCGGGGGACACTGAAGCTTTCTTT
CASSGDRAGDTEAFF
>TRBV12-3/TRBV12-4|.|TRBJ2-3|TRBD2
TGTGCCAGCAGTCCAGCGGGAGTAGGAGCAGATACGGAGTATTTT
CASSPAGVGADTEYF
>TRBV19|.|TRBJ2-5|.
TGTGCCAGTAGTACCTTCATTGGTGGGACCGAGGGCCCTCCTGAGACCCAGTACTTC
CASSTFIGGTEGPPETQYF
>TRBV7-9|.|TRBJ1-6|.
TGTGCCAGCAGCTTAGAGAGTCCACCCCTCCACTTT
CASSLESPPLHF
>TRBV4-1|.|TRBJ1-4|.
TGCGCCAGCAGCCAAGAATACGGGGCTAATGAAAAACTGTTTTTT
CASSQEYGANEKLFF
>TRBV5-1|few|TRBJ2-5|TRBD1
TGCGCTAGCAGCTTGGACACAGGGGGCCGAGAGACCCAGTACTTC
CASSLDTGGRETQYF
>TRBV5-1|.|TRBJ1-1|.
TGCGCCAGCAGCTTGGAGCGTGGGGGCACTGAAGCTTTCTTT
CASSLERGGTEAFF
>TRBV15|.|TRBJ2-5|.
TGTGCCACCAGCAGAGGGTCGGGACTCCCCAAAGAGACCCAGTACTTC
CATSRGSGLPKETQYF
>TRBV20-1|.|TRBJ1-2|.
TGCAGTGCTAGAGATCAGGGCGCATATGGCTACACCTTC
CSARDQGAYGYTF
>TRBV9|.|TRBJ2-1|.
TGTGCCAGCAGCGTATTGACGGGAACCTACAATGAGCAGTTCTTC
CASSVLTGTYNEQFF
>TRBV29-1|.|TRBJ1-2|TRBD1
TGCAGCGTGAGGACAGGTACTTATTATGGCTACACCTTC
CSVRTGTYYGYTF
>TRBV28|.|TRBJ2-5|.
TGTGCCAGTGTAGGGGGCGGGAGGAATAATGAGCAGTACTTC
CASVGGGRNNEQYF
>TRBV11-2|.|TRBJ2-1|.
TGTGCCAGCAGCGCGCGACCAACCCTAGGGGACAATGAGCAGTTCTTC
CASSARPTLGDNEQFF
>TRBV20-1|few|TRBJ1-1|.
TGCAGTGCCATAAATTTTTTGGGCACTGAAGCTTTCTTT
CSAINFLGTEAFF
>TRBV7-9|.|TRBJ1-2|.
TGTGCCAGCAGCTTAGATGGCAGGATGTATGGCTACACCTTC
CASSLDGRMYGYTF
>TRBV10-2|few|TRBJ1-2|TRBD1
TGCGCGGCCCGAGACAGGGGAGCCCCGACTGGCTACACCTTC
CAARDRGAPTGYTF
>TRBV6-2/TRBV6-3|.|TRBJ2-3|.
TGTGCCAGAGGGGGTTTATCCACAGATACGCAGTATTTT
CARGGLSTDTQYF
>TRBV7-6|few|TRBJ2-1|.
TGTGCCAGCAGCACGTACAGGGACAATGAGCAGTTCTTC
CASSTYRDNEQFF
>TRBV7-2|.|TRBJ2-5|TRBD2
TGTGCCAGCAGACGAGCGGGGGGGCGGTCTAGTACCCAGTACTTC
CASRRAGGRSSTQYF
>TRBV27|few|TRBJ2-7|.
TGTGCCAGCACCGGGGGGCCGGGCGGCACGACCGAGCAGTACTTC
CASTGGPGGTTEQYF
>TRBV24-1|.|TRBJ2-1|.
TGTGCCACCAGTGCTGCCCATGAGCAGTTCTTC
CATSAAHEQFF
>TRBV20-1|many|TRBJ2-1|.
TGCAGTGCTAGGCCAACAGGTGATTACAATGAGCAGTTCTTC
CSARPTGDYNEQFF
>TRBV7-3|many|TRBJ2-1|TRBD2
TGTGCCAGCAGCCCCACTAGCGGGGGCAATGAGCAGTTCTTC
CASSPTSGGNEQFF
>TRBV20-1|.|TRBJ2-7|TRBD1
TGCAGTGCTAGATCCGGGACAGACTTTCCCTACGAGCAGTACTTC
CSARSGTDFPYEQYF
>TRBV5-1|.|TRBJ1-4|.
TGCGCCAGCAGTCCTGAGATACAGAGTGAAAAACTGTTTTTT
CASSPEIQSEKLFF
>TRBV29-1|few|TRBJ1-2|TRBD1
TGCAGCGAGGGGGCGAGTAACTATGGCTACACCTTC
CSEGASNYGYTF
>TRBV18|few|TRBJ2-4|.
TGTGCCAGCTCTCCCGAGGCGCTAGCCAAAAACATTCAGTACTTC
CASSPEALAKNIQYF
>TRBV6-1|.|TRBJ2-7|TRBD2
TGTGCCAGCAGCTCCATGGAGCGGGGGGGCTACGAGCAGTACTTC
CASSSMERGGYEQYF
>TRBV28|few|TRBJ2-3|.
TGTGCCCCCGACTCGCCCGGAGATACGCAGTATTTT
CAPDSPGDTQYF
>TRBV6-6|few|TRBJ1-2|TRBD1
TGTGCCAGCAGTTATTCCGGGACAGCAATCGAGGGCTACACCTTC
CASSYSGTAIEGYTF
>TRBV28|many|TRBJ2-3|.
TGTGCCAGCAGTACACCACAGAGCACAGATACGCAGTATTTT
CASSTPQSTDTQYF
>TRBV12-3/TRBV12-4|.|TRBJ1-1|.
TGTGCCAGCAGTTATCGGTCTGAAGCTTTCTTT
CASSYRSEAFF
>TRBV10-3|.|TRBJ2-2|TRBD1
TGTGCCATCAGGCCGGGACAGGGGTACACCGGGGAGCTGTTTTTT
CAIRPGQGYTGELFF